What follows are 25 T cell receptor beta chains derived from one specimen sequenced in a study of T cells after yellow fever vaccination. MiXCR, run by TCRdb on the 5' RACE reads, gives a single entry per CDR3 protein. The repertoire holds 35,000 to 55,000 distinct CDR3 sequences, with about 7% as singletons. Material: CD8+ T cells not binding an NS4B(214-222) dextramer, sorted from PBMCs, obtained 45 days after the yellow fever booster vaccination. These receptors all come from a man younger than 45 who received the YFV17D yellow fever vaccine.

This clonotype was counted many times. This chain links TRBV3-1 with TRBJ2-2, with D unresolved. The V gene lost 1 base and the J gene lost 3 bases, with 9 bases spanning the gap. The germline V gene has CDR1 LGHDT and CDR2 YNNKEL (reference sequence). The CDR3 totals 15 residues. The CDR3 DNA is TGTGCCAGCAGCCAAGGCAACAGCTACACCGGGGAGCTGTTTTTT. This sequence encodes CASSQGNSYTGELFF.

There are many counts of this clonotype. The chain couples TRBV29-1 to TRBJ2-7; D may correspond to TRBD1 or TRBD2 (5 bases each). The ends were cut back, 3 bases at V and 1 base at J, with 13 bases in the middle. The germline CDR1 and CDR2 sequences are SQVTM and ANQGSEA. There are 14 residues in the CDR3. CDR3: CSVDFGDGSYEQYF. CDR3 nucleotides: TGCAGCGTTGACTTTGGGGACGGATCCTACGAGCAGTACTTC.

This clonotype was observed at least ten times. The chain carries TRBV28 and TRBJ2-3; 10 nucleotides agree with TRBD2. V lost 2 bases and J lost 5; bases outside the gene matches: 10. This CDR3 contains 17 residues. In germline, CDR1 is MDHEN, CDR2 SYDVKM. In nucleotides, the CDR3 is TGTGCCAGCAGTTTAATTCGTCTAGCGGGAGATGGAGATACGCAGTATTTT. This codes for CASSLIRLAGDGDTQYF.

This clonotype was recorded many times. The chain carries TRBV6-5 and TRBJ2-7, with D maybe TRBD1 (6 bases). The V gene lost 1 base and the J gene lost 1 base, with 8 bases spanning the gap. CDR3 size: 14 residues. Per the germline V gene, CDR1 is MNHEY and CDR2 is SVGAGI. Here the CDR3 reads CASSYFGQSYEQYF. The CDR3 DNA follows: TGTGCCAGCAGTTACTTTGGACAGTCCTACGAGCAGTACTTC.

This chain uses TRBV30 with TRBJ2-7; a possible D gene is TRBD1 (6 bases). V lost 5 bases, J lost 6 bases, and 14 bases lay in between. The CDR3 is 12 amino acids. CDR1 and CDR2 (germline): GTSNPN, SVGIG (reference sequence). Written as DNA, the CDR3 is TGTGCCTGGGGTAAGGGGGTTCGCGAGCAGTACTTC. Amino acids: CAWGKGVREQYF. The complete variable domain, with remaining parts taken from reference TRBV30 and TRBJ2-7, reads SQTIHQWPATLVQPVGSPLSLECTVEGTSNPNLYWYRQAAGRGLQLLFYSVGIGQISSEVPQNLSASRPQDRQFILSSKKLLLSDSGFYLCAWGKGVREQYFGPGTRLTVT.

This clonotype was observed at least ten times. J is TRBJ2-3 and V is TRBV14; unclear D gene. With 4 bases removed from V and 1 base from J, the gap between germline ends came to 3 bases. The CDR3 consists of 12 residues. Germline lookup yields CDR1 SGHDN and CDR2 FVKESK. CDR3 sequence reads: CASSLRTDTQYF. CDR3 bases: TGTGCCAGCAGCCTCCGCACAGATACGCAGTATTTT.

This clonotype was observed many times. The J gene is TRBJ2-3, the V gene TRBV11-2; 9 bases line up with TRBD2. The CDR3 spans 15 residues. Germline assignment: CDR1 SGHAT and CDR2 FQNNGV. V dropped 6 bases and J dropped 3; count of bases not matched to a gene: 7. CDR3 in amino acids: CASRQTSGKTDTQYF. The DNA for the CDR3 is TGTGCCAGCAGACAGACTAGCGGAAAAACAGATACGCAGTATTTT.

As concerns this clonotype: A much larger clone differs by one base, so this may be a read error. The chain combines TRBV4-3 with TRBJ2-1; tentatively, D is TRBD2 (5 bases). CDR1 and CDR2 from the germline V gene are LGHNA and YSLEER. This CDR3 region has 18 residues. Trimming took off 0 bases at V and 5 bases at J, with 20 bases between the two ends. This chain's CDR3 is CASSQDSPKASSHNEQFF. Written as DNA, the CDR3 is TGCGCCAGCAGCCAAGATTCGCCCAAAGCTAGCAGCCACAATGAGCAGTTCTTC.

As concerns this clonotype: A much more abundant neighbour one base away suggests this may be a read error. The chain links TRBV2 to TRBJ2-4; D gene uncertain. This CDR3 is 12 amino acids long. Germline V gene sequence: CDR1 SNHLY, CDR2 FYNNEI. V shed 8 bases and J shed 8 bases, with 13 bases lying between them. The CDR3 loop is CASEQVRDIQYF. CDR3 sequence (DNA): TGTGCCAGCGAACAAGTAAGGGACATTCAGTACTTC.

This clonotype was counted between two and nine times. The rearrangement uses TRBV6-4 and TRBJ2-2; 9 positions agree with TRBD1. The V and J ends lost 7 bases and 1 base, in that order; junction bases with no gene match: 4. Germline V gene lookup returns CDR1 MRHNA and CDR2 SNTAGT. The CDR3 extends over 15 amino acids. The CDR3 nucleotides are TGTGCCAGCACCGCGACAGGGGGGAACACCGGGGAGCTGTTTTTT. Amino acid sequence: CASTATGGNTGELFF.

With respect to this clonotype: A much larger clone is a single base away; this may be a read error. This chain uses TRBV6-5 with TRBJ2-3; tentatively, D is TRBD2 (6 bases). CDR3 size: 16 residues. Germline CDR1 is MNHEY and CDR2 is SVGAGI. This chain's CDR3 is CARSYSISGAPDTQYF. CDR3 nucleotides: TGTGCCCGCAGTTACTCGATTTCGGGAGCTCCCGATACGCAGTATTTT.

Remarks on this clonotype: A much more abundant neighbour one base away suggests this may be a read error. The chain couples TRBV27 to TRBJ2-7; D is perhaps TRBD1 (5 bases). CDR1 and CDR2 (germline): MNHEY, SMNVEV (reference sequence). Trimming took 8 bases from V and 2 from J, leaving 13 bases between them. The CDR3 runs to 13 residues. DNA for the CDR3: TGTGCCAGCCGTTCGGGCAGGGCCTACGAGCAGTACTTC. It encodes CASRSGRAYEQYF.

This clonotype was counted many times. This chain links TRBV7-2 with TRBJ2-7; 8 bases map to TRBD1. The ends lost 5 bases at V and 4 bases at J; junction bases unmatched: 10. The germline V gene encodes CDR1 SGHTA and CDR2 FQGNSA. The CDR3 length is 15 residues. The CDR3 is CASSQPWTGFYEQYF. CDR3 DNA: TGTGCCAGCAGCCAACCTTGGACAGGGTTTTACGAGCAGTACTTC.

The sample holds many counts of this clonotype. The CDR3 protein is CAISALGGGATDTQYF. As DNA, the CDR3 is TGTGCCATCAGTGCCCTCGGAGGGGGGGCCACAGATACGCAGTATTTT. The V gene is TRBV10-3, the J gene TRBJ2-3; D perhaps matches TRBD2 (7 bases). CDR1 and CDR2 (germline): ENHRY, SYGVKD. This CDR3 has 16 residues. V was trimmed by 4 bases and J by 2 bases, leaving 16 bases between them.

CDR3 in amino acids: CASSEPGLGGNEQFF. CDR3 DNA sequence: TGTGCCAGCAGTGAACCGGGACTAGGGGGGAACGAGCAGTTCTTC. The chain employs TRBV25-1 and TRBJ2-1; 8 bases fit TRBD2. J lost 10 bases, V lost 2 bases, and 10 bases had no gene match. The germline V gene encodes CDR1 MGHDK and CDR2 SYGVNS. The CDR3 is 15 amino acids.

This clonotype was picked up many times. The chain carries TRBV28 and TRBJ2-5, with 9 bases lining up with TRBD1. V lost 6 bases and J lost 5; bases outside the gene matches: 4. The CDR3 is 13 amino acids. The germline V gene has CDR1 MDHEN and CDR2 SYDVKM. The CDR3 coding sequence is TGTGCCAGCAGGGGGACAGGGATGGAGACCCAGTACTTC. It specifies CASRGTGMETQYF. Supplemented by reference TRBV28 and TRBJ2-5, the full variable domain reads DVKVTQSSRYLVKRTGEKVFLECVQDMDHENMFWYRQDPGLGLRLIYFSYDVKMKEKGDIPEGYSVSREKKERFSLILESASTNQTSMYLCASRGTGMETQYFGPGTRLLVL.

This clonotype was counted once. A much larger clone lies a single base off, so this may be a read error. The chain uses TRBV3-1 and TRBJ2-7, with 9 nucleotides matching TRBD2. V lost 1 base and J lost 4; bases outside the gene matches: 2. Germline CDR1 is LGHDT and CDR2 is YNNKEL (reference sequence). The CDR3 is 14 amino acids. The CDR3 region has the DNA TGTGCCAGCAGCCAAGGACTAGCGGAATACGAGCAGTACTTC. Its protein product is CASSQGLAEYEQYF.

This clonotype was observed at least ten times. The chain uses TRBV29-1 and TRBJ2-1, with TRBD2 identical over 9 bases. With 1 base clipped from V and 4 bases from J, the junction kept 17 bases outside the gene matches. The length of the CDR3 is 19 residues. Germline CDR1 SQVTM, CDR2 ANQGSEA. The CDR3 is CSVEGTFGKAGGLYNEQFF. The CDR3 coding sequence is TGCAGCGTTGAAGGGACTTTTGGGAAAGCGGGAGGCCTTTACAATGAGCAGTTCTTC.

This clonotype was detected ten times or more. The rearrangement uses TRBV24-1 and TRBJ2-3; weak D call: TRBD2 (6 bases). The V and J ends lost 2 bases and 5 bases respectively, with 7 bases between them. CDR3 length equals 13 residues. Germline-derived CDR1 and CDR2 are KGHDR and SFDVKD. This chain's CDR3 is CATSDWRGDTQYF. The CDR3 DNA is TGTGCCACCAGTGATTGGCGGGGAGATACGCAGTATTTT.

This clonotype occurred many times. V is TRBV30 and J is TRBJ1-5, with D hard to call. The CDR3 has 12 residues. Germline V CDR1 and CDR2: GTSNPN, SVGIG (reference sequence). V was cut by 3 bases and J by 7 bases, with 10 bases left in between. CDR3 in amino acids: CAWSDGGQPQHF. DNA of the CDR3: TGTGCCTGGAGCGATGGAGGGCAGCCCCAGCATTTT.

Ten or more counts support this clonotype. The chain joins TRBV29-1 to TRBJ2-1; TRBD2 matches at 12 bases. The ends lost 4 bases at V and 13 bases at J; junction bases unmatched: 5. From germline, CDR1 is SQVTM and CDR2 ANQGSEA. The CDR3 spans 12 residues. The CDR3 loop is CSVAGTSGFQFF. The CDR3 DNA follows: TGCAGCGTTGCCGGGACTAGCGGGTTTCAGTTCTTC.

This clonotype came up many times. The chain links TRBV6-5 to TRBJ2-1; D may be TRBD1 (5 bases). The germline V gene encodes CDR1 MNHEY and CDR2 SVGAGI. CDR3 size: 12 residues. Trimming removed 2 bases from V and 8 bases from J, with 7 bases in between. The CDR3 DNA reads as TGTGCCAGCAGTTACCAGGGCGATGAGCAGTTCTTC. This sequence encodes CASSYQGDEQFF.

This clonotype was counted many times. This sequence joins TRBV4-3 and TRBJ1-1, with a tentative D call TRBD1 (6 bases). Germline V gene lookup returns CDR1 LGHNA and CDR2 YSLEER. The CDR3 contains 14 residues. Trimming pared 0 bases from V and 4 bases from J, leaving 9 bases between. The CDR3: CASSQDQGPTEAFF. CDR3 bases: TGCGCCAGCAGCCAAGATCAGGGGCCCACTGAAGCTTTCTTT.

This clonotype was picked up a small number of times. The chain combines TRBV5-1 with TRBJ1-4, with TRBD1 matching 9 bases. V lost 4 bases, J lost 6 bases, and 7 bases stayed unmatched. The CDR3 extends over 15 amino acids. Germline assignment: CDR1 SGHRS and CDR2 YFSETQ. The CDR3 protein is CASSVSGTGYEKLFF. In DNA, the CDR3 is TGCGCCAGCAGCGTATCCGGGACAGGGTATGAAAAACTGTTTTTT.

This clonotype was recorded many times. The rearrangement links TRBV29-1 to TRBJ1-4, with D hard to call. CDR1 and CDR2 (germline): SQVTM, ANQGSEA. This CDR3 contains 13 residues. V lost 6 bases and J lost 7, with 15 bases in between. This chain's CDR3 is CSVAGPRTEKLFF. CDR3 nucleotides: TGCAGCGTCGCCGGGCCTAGAACTGAAAAACTGTTTTTT.